The 2 T cell receptor beta chains below all came from one sample that was sequenced in a study of blood T cells in healthy people across ages. It was with a sample-barcoded 5' primer and a J-beta primer mix that a second PCR of roughly 7 to 12 cycles was run. One entry per CDR3 protein, called by TCRdb with MiXCR from the 5' RACE reads. Among some 1.5 million distinct CDR3 sequences listed, about 28% were seen once. The sample comprised blood. All receptors derive from a woman aged 30 to 39 in good health.

This sequence joins TRBV3-1 and TRBJ2-1, with unresolved D. Germline V lookup: CDR1 LGHDT, CDR2 YNNKEL (reference sequence). V dropped 1 base and J dropped 0 bases, with 10 bases sitting between them. This CDR3 comprises 16 residues. Here the CDR3 reads CASSQVLQSSYNEQFF. The CDR3 DNA reads TGTGCCAGCAGCCAAGTGCTCCAGAGCTCCTACAATGAGCAGTTCTTC.

This clonotype came up a few times. V usage is TRBV6-5 and J usage is TRBJ2-7; D is perhaps TRBD1 or TRBD2 (5 bases each). Deletions cut 0 bases from V and 6 bases from J, with 12 bases between. The CDR3 runs to 14 residues. CDR1 and CDR2 (germline): MNHEY, SVGAGI. The CDR3 spells CASSYSRGDGEQYF. The CDR3 DNA sequence: TGTGCCAGCAGTTACTCAAGGGGAGATGGCGAGCAGTACTTC.